The subject of this entry is one T cell receptor beta chain. Its matching antigen is unknown. Sequencing used cDNA as its template, made by extracting RNA and reverse transcribing it. Sequenced by immunoSEQ multiplex PCR; TCRdb stores in-frame clones only, minus some. Here the sample spans some 190,000 clones, roughly 60% being singletons. Documented treatment: oral pan-JAK inhibitor, 5-10 mg twice daily. The data belong to a study of CD8+ T cells in alopecia areata. Study as a whole: The drug, tofacitinib, lasted 6 to 18 months, followed by 6 months off drug. General observations from the study: Significant decreases in scalp clonality and expanded CD8+ clones followed tofacitinib treatment. Compared with mice, patients displayed less clear TCR sharing, possibly for HLA-related reasons. Amid tofacitinib therapy, many expanded lesional clones stayed present in scalp and blood.

The CDR3 totals 15 residues. CDR1 SQVTM and CDR2 ANQGSEA come from the germline V gene. Deletions cut 6 bases from V and 7 bases from J, with 24 bases between. The source of this sequence is a human donor with alopecia areata. The source material was CD4+ T cells sorted from blood, sampled at week 24, from a patient treated with tofacitinib. The J gene is TRBJ2-5, the V gene TRBV29-1, with no clear D. CDR3 nucleotides: TGCAGCGTGGGCCTTATGGTGGCAGCCCCTGCGACCCAGTACTTC. It codes for CSVGLMVAAPATQYF.